This T cell receptor beta chain was documented in a study of identical twins. Study results and caveats: Cross-sectional statistics, not tracking of the same donors, supported the conclusions. Insertions were reduced in abundant cord blood beta clonotypes but not in memory repertoires.

Healthy Caucasian donors formed the entire cohort. In its sample, this clonotype was seen many times. The antigen remains unidentified. Trimming shortened V by 5 bases and J by 1 base, and 14 bases separated the two germline ends. This CDR3 is built from 15 residues. The V gene's germline CDR1 is SEHNR and CDR2 FQNEAQ (reference sequence). MiXCR, run by TCRdb on the 5' RACE reads, gives a single entry per CDR3 protein. The table lists about 280,000 distinct CDR3 sequences, about 8% of them singletons. These same records also appear under a second study, on yellow fever vaccine responses in identical twins.

Specimen: memory (CD45RO+) T cells sorted from blood. The chain is built from TRBV7-9 and TRBJ1-1; a possible D gene is TRBD1 (6 bases). The sequence derives from a woman between 18 and 29 years old in good health. CDR3 bases: TGTGCCAGCAGCCCCCGACAGGTTGGGAACACTGAAGCTTTCTTT. The encoded protein is CASSPRQVGNTEAFF.